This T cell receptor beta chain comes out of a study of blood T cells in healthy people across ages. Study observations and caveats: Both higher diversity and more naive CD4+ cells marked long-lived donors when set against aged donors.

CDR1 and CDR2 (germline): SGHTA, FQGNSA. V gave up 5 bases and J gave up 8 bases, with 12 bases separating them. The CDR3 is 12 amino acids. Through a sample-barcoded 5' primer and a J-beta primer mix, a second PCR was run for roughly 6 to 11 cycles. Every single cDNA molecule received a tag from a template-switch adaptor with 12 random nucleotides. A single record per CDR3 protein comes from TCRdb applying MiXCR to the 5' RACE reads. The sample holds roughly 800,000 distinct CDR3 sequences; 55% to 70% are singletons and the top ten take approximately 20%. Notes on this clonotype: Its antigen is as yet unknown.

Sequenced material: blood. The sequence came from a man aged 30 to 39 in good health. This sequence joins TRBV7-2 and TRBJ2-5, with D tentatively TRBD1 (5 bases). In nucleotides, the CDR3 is TGTGCCAGCAGCCCGTTTTGGGGCACCCAGTACTTC. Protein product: CASSPFWGTQYF. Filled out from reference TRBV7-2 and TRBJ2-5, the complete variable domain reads GAGVSQSPSNKVTEKGKDVELRCDPISGHTALYWYRQSLGQGLEFLIYFQGNSAPDKSGLPSDRFSAERTGGSVSTLTIQRTQQEDSAVYLCASSPFWGTQYFGPGTRLLVL.